This T cell receptor (beta chain) was identified during a study of graft-versus-host responses after intestinal transplantation. About the research overall: Each recipient received a multivisceral, liver-intestinal, or isolated intestinal graft. The whole recipient group had anti-thymocyte globulin induction followed by tacrolimus and steroids for roughly three years. Overall study findings and caveats: Where graft-donor T cell macrochimerism was present, patients had high graft-versus-host to host-versus-graft clonal ratios in allografts. Recipient-marrow GvH clones were detected, some having first appeared in ileum or blood.

TCRdb keeps only in-frame clones here, not all; method: immunoSEQ multiplex PCR. The sample consists of about 120,000 clones, 90% to 95% of them appearing once. Turning to this clone: Its antigen is not identified.

The V end was cut by 11 bases, the J end by 4 bases, with 21 bases between. CDR1 is ENHRY, CDR2 SYGVKD, per germline. The CDR3 consists of 15 residues. The receptor comes from a human donor who received an intestinal transplant. The specimen comprised unstimulated CD4+ T cells sorted from spleen or lymph node cells, sampled before intestinal transplant. V is TRBV10-3 and J is TRBJ2-1, with D hard to call. CDR3: CAARPSSLQYNEQFF. CDR3 bases: TGTGCCGCTCGACCCTCCTCCCTTCAATACAATGAGCAGTTCTTC.